This entry is about one T cell receptor beta chain. The source of the sample is a study of CD8 T cells in Susac syndrome. The RNA input was about 0.5 to 1 ug, and it was reverse transcribed with random hexamers. One entry per CDR3 protein, called by TCRdb with MiXCR from the immunoSEQ multiplex PCR reads. Found here are about 250,000 distinct CDR3 sequences, roughly 95% of them singletons; the top ten hold 0.06% to 0.08%. The CDR3 contains 14 residues. V lost 6 bases and J lost 7, with 15 bases in between. Looked up from germline, CDR1 is MNHEY and CDR2 is SVGAGI. The sequence was collected from a human donor with multiple sclerosis. The sequenced sample consisted of CD4+ T cells from PBMCs. The V gene is TRBV6-5, the J gene TRBJ2-2; D could derive from TRBD1 or TRBD2 (5 bases each). CDR3 coding DNA: TGTGCCAGCAGGACCGGGACCTCCGGCGGGGAGCTGTTTTTT. Encoded protein: CASRTGTSGGELFF.